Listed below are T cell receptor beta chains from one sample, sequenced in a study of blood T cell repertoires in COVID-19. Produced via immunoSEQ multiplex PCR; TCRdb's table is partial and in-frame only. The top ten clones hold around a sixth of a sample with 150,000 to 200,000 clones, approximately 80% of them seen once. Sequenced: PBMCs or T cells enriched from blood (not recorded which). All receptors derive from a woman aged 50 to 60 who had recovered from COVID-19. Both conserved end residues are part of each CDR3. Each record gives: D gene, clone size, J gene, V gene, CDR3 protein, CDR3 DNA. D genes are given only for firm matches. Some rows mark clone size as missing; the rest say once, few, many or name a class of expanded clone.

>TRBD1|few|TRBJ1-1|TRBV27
CASSLSGQGEAFF
TGTGCCAGCAGTTTATCAGGACAGGGCGAAGCTTTCTTT
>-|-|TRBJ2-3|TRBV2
CASSERVAASSTDTQYF
TGTGCCAGCAGTGAAAGGGTAGCGGCTAGTAGCACAGATACGCAGTATTTT
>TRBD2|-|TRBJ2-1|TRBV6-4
CASSGSSGSHEQFF
TGTGCCAGCAGCGGTTCTAGCGGGAGTCATGAGCAGTTCTTC
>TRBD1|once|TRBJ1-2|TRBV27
CASSLRGTSYTF
TGTGCCAGCAGTCTCAGGGGGACGAGCTACACCTTC
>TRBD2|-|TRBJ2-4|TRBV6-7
CASSYRTSPFGKNIQYF
TGTGCCAGCAGTTACCGGACTAGCCCTTTTGGCAAAAACATTCAGTACTTC
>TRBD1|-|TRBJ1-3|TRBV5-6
CASSSTPGTVGNTIYF
TGTGCCAGCAGCTCAACCCCTGGGACAGTTGGAAACACCATATATTTT
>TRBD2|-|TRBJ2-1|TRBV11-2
CASSQTTSGSYNEQFF
TGTGCCAGCAGCCAAACGACTAGCGGCTCCTACAATGAGCAGTTCTTC
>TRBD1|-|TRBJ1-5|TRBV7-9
CASSLDDRGSQPQHF
TGTGCCAGCAGCTTAGACGACAGGGGAAGCCAGCCCCAGCATTTT
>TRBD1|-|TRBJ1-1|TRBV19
CASSRDRPMNTEAFF
TGTGCCAGTAGTAGGGACAGGCCGATGAACACTGAAGCTTTCTTT
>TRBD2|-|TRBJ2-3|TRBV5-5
CASSFPSRLAGGTDTQYF
TGTGCCAGCAGCTTCCCATCCAGACTAGCGGGAGGCACAGATACGCAGTATTTT
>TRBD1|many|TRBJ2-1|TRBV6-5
CASSYNRGEQFF
TGTGCCAGCAGTTACAACAGGGGCGAGCAGTTCTTC
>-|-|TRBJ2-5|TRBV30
CAWSTVAETQYF
TGTGCCTGGTCGACAGTTGCAGAGACCCAGTACTTC
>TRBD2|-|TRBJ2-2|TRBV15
CATSPWKSGRAVAGELFF
TGTGCCACCAGCCCTTGGAAAAGCGGGAGGGCCGTGGCCGGGGAGCTGTTTTTT
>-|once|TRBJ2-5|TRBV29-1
CSVGEEPVQETQYF
TGCAGCGTCGGGGAAGAACCGGTCCAAGAGACCCAGTACTTC
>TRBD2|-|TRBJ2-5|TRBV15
CATSTGTSGPQETQYF
TGTGCCACCAGCACCGGGACTAGCGGGCCCCAAGAGACCCAGTACTTC